This paragraph reports one TCR beta chain. This entry comes from a study of blood T cell repertoires in COVID-19. Study context: Samples representing acute and convalescent COVID-19 were sourced from the United States, Italy and Spain. PBMCs, B-cell-depleted T cells, or T cells were the source of the cDNA or gDNA that made up the material.

Original methodology: By means of reference gene primer amplification, nucleated cell counts were estimated. The protocol was immunoSEQ multiplex PCR, while the TCRdb copy is restricted to in-frame clones and leaves out a portion. For V, J and clone size, that table is used; D and trimming come from the DNA. Of about 58,000 clones in the sample, 60% to 85% were seen once. The CDR3 is 15 amino acids. In germline, CDR1 is LGHDT, CDR2 YNNKEL (reference sequence). The J segment lost 1 base and the V segment lost 4 bases, leaving 1 base of the junction unmatched. The clonotype comes from a human donor in a cohort sampled during active COVID-19. Sequencing was performed on peripheral blood. The genes are TRBV3-1 (or the pseudogene TRBV3-2) and TRBJ1-1, with TRBD1 matching over 12 bases. The CDR3 DNA follows: TGTGCCAGCAGCCGGGACAGGGGGCGGAACACTGAAGCTTTCTTT. Protein sequence: CASSRDRGRNTEAFF.